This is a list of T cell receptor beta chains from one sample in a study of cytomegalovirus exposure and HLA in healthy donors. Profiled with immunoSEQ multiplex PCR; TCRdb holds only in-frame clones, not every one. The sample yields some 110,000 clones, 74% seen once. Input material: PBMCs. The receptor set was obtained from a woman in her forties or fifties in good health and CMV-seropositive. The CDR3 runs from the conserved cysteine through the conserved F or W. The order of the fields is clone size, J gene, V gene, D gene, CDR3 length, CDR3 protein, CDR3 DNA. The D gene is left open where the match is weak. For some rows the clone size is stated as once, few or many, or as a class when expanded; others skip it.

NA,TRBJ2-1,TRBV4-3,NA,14,CASSQEVRAYEQFF,TGCGCCAGCAGCCAAGAGGTCAGGGCCTATGAGCAGTTCTTC
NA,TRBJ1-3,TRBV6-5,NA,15,CASRAFGDSGNTIYF,TGTGCCAGCAGAGCTTTCGGTGACTCTGGAAACACCATATATTTT
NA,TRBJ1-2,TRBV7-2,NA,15,CASSSPRQDLGGYTF,TGTGCCAGCAGCTCCCCTAGACAGGATTTGGGGGGCTACACCTTC
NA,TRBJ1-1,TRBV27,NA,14,CASSTRTSNTEAFF,TGTGCCAGCAGTACACGGACATCAAACACTGAAGCTTTCTTT
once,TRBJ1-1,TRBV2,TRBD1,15,CASSGTGATNTEAFF,TGTGCCAGCAGTGGCACAGGGGCTACTAACACTGAAGCTTTCTTT
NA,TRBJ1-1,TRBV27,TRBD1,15,CASRRGRGMNTEAFF,TGTGCCAGCCGAAGGGGGCGCGGGATGAACACTGAAGCTTTCTTT
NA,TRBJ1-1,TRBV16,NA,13,CASSQSTGGEAFF,TGTGCCAGCAGCCAATCGACGGGTGGTGAAGCTTTCTTT
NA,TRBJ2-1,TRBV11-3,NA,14,CASSLTTGGNEQFF,TGTGCCAGCAGCTTGACTACAGGAGGGAATGAGCAGTTCTTC
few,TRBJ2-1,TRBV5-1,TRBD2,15,CASSLEGTSYNEQFF,TGCGCCAGCAGCTTGGAGGGGACTAGCTACAATGAGCAGTTCTTC
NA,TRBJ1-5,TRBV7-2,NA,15,CASSLVTGFAQPQHF,TGTGCCAGCAGCTTAGTTACCGGGTTCGCTCAGCCCCAGCATTTT
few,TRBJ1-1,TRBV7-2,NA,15,CASSTRTAWNTEAFF,TGTGCCAGCAGCACCCGGACAGCCTGGAACACTGAAGCTTTCTTT
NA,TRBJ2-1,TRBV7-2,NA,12,CASSLGFDREFF,TGTGCCAGCAGCTTAGGGTTCGACCGGGAGTTCTTC
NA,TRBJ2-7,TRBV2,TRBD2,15,CASSEARQGGYEQYF,TGTGCCAGCAGTGAAGCGCGGCAGGGAGGGTACGAGCAGTACTTC
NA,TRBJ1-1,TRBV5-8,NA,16,CASSPGVREVNTEAFF,TGTGCCAGCTCGCCGGGGGTTAGAGAAGTGAACACTGAAGCTTTCTTT
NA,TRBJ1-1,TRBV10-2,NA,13,CASSPRGATEAFF,TGCGCCAGCAGTCCCAGGGGTGCCACTGAAGCTTTCTTT
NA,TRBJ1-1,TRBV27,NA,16,CASSFSSQGLNTEAFF,TGTGCCAGCAGTTTTTCATCACAGGGCTTGAACACTGAAGCTTTCTTT
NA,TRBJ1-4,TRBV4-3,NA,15,CASSQEEATNEKLFF,TGCGCCAGCAGCCAAGAGGAGGCAACTAATGAAAAACTGTTTTTT
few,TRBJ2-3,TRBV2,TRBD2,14,CASSERPSGDTQYF,TGTGCCAGCAGTGAGAGGCCTAGCGGAGATACGCAGTATTTT
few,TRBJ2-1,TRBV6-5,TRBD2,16,CASSYSGTSGGNEQFF,TGTGCCAGCAGTTACTCAGGGACTAGCGGTGGCAATGAGCAGTTCTTC
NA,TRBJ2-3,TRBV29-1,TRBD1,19,CSVATPPGQGGGGTDTQYF,TGCAGCGTTGCTACCCCCCCGGGACAGGGGGGCGGTGGCACAGATACGCAGTATTTT
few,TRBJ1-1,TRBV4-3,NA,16,CASSQAPRGENTEAFF,TGCGCCAGCAGCCAAGCCCCTCGGGGTGAGAACACTGAAGCTTTCTTT
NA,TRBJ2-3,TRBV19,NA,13,CASSPSRTDTQYF,TGTGCCAGTAGTCCTAGTAGAACAGATACGCAGTATTTT
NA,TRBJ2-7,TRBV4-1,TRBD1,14,CASSHLSTGYEQYF,TGCGCCAGCAGCCACCTTTCGACAGGGTACGAGCAGTACTTC
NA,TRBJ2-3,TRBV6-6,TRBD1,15,CASSPGDRVGDTQYF,TGTGCCAGCAGTCCCGGGGACAGGGTGGGGGATACGCAGTATTTT
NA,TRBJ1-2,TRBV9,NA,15,CASSVGGYGGRGYTF,TGTGCCAGCAGCGTAGGAGGGTACGGGGGACGTGGCTACACCTTC
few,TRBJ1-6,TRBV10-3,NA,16,CAISESSQGYNSPLHF,TGTGCCATCAGTGAGTCTTCCCAGGGTTACAATTCACCCCTCCACTTT
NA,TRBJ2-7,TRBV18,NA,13,CASSPQQAYEQYF,TGTGCCAGCTCACCCCAACAAGCCTACGAGCAGTACTTC
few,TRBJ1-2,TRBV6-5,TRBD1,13,CASSPDRGRGYTF,TGTGCCAGCAGTCCGGACAGGGGGCGCGGCTACACCTTC
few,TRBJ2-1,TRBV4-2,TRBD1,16,CASSHTSDRPYNEQFF,TGTGCCAGCAGCCATACATCGGACAGGCCCTACAATGAGCAGTTCTTC
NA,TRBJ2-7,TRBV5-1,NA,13,CASRSSGSYEQYF,TGCGCCAGCAGGTCGTCTGGGAGCTACGAGCAGTACTTC
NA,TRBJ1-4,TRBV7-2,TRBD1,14,CASSLEQGAEKLFF,TGTGCCAGCAGCTTAGAACAGGGGGCTGAAAAACTGTTTTTT
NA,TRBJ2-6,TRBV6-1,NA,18,CASSEGKAGASGANVLTF,TGTGCCAGCAGTGAAGGGAAGGCAGGGGCCTCTGGGGCCAACGTCCTGACTTTC
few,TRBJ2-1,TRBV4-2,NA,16,CASSSLEGSSYNEQFF,TGTGCCAGCAGCTCCCTGGAGGGGAGCTCCTACAATGAGCAGTTCTTC
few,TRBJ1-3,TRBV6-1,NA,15,CASSDVNGGWNTIYF,TGTGCCAGCAGTGACGTCAACGGGGGATGGAACACCATATATTTT
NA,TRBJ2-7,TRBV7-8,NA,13,CASSLSGTYEQYF,TGTGCCAGCAGCTTAAGCGGAACCTACGAGCAGTACTTC
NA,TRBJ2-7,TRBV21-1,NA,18,CASSKADAGQGARYEQYF,TGTGCCAGCAGCAAAGCAGACGCTGGGCAGGGGGCTCGGTACGAGCAGTACTTC
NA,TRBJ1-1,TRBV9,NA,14,CASSVARTPPEAFF,TGTGCCAGCAGCGTAGCCCGGACACCCCCTGAAGCTTTCTTT
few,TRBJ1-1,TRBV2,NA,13,CASRQAMNTEAFF,TGTGCCAGCAGACAGGCCATGAACACTGAAGCTTTCTTT
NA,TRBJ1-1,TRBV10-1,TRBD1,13,CASTGQGRSEAFF,TGCGCCAGCACGGGACAGGGTCGCTCTGAAGCTTTCTTT
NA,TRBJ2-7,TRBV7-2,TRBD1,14,CASSLGQVTREQYF,TGTGCCAGCAGCCTAGGACAGGTGACTCGCGAGCAGTACTTC
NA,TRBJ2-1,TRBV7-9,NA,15,CASSLIRVPYNEQFF,TGTGCCAGCAGCTTAATCAGGGTTCCCTACAATGAGCAGTTCTTC
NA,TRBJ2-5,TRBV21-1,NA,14,CASSTGGPQETQYF,TGTGCCAGCAGTACAGGGGGCCCCCAAGAGACCCAGTACTTC
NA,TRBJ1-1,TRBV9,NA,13,CASSVTTNTEAFF,TGTGCCAGCAGCGTTACGACTAACACTGAAGCTTTCTTT
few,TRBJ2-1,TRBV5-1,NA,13,CASSPTLNNEQFF,TGCGCCAGCAGCCCGACTCTTAACAATGAGCAGTTCTTC
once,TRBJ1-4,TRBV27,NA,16,CASSSQTAATNEKLFF,TGTGCCAGCAGTTCGCAAACAGCGGCAACTAATGAAAAACTGTTTTTT
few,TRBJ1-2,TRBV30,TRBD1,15,CAWAGQGAQDYGYTF,TGTGCCTGGGCGGGACAGGGGGCGCAAGACTATGGCTACACCTTC
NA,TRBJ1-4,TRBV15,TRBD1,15,CATSRDQGAGEKLFF,TGTGCCACCAGCAGAGATCAGGGGGCCGGGGAAAAACTGTTTTTT
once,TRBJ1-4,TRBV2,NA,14,CASCQGLFFEKLFF,TGTGCCAGCTGCCAGGGACTGTTTTTTGAAAAACTGTTTTTT
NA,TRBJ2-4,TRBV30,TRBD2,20,CAWSASGIAGPVGSKNIQYF,TGTGCCTGGAGTGCGAGCGGAATAGCGGGACCGGTCGGGTCCAAAAACATTCAGTACTTC
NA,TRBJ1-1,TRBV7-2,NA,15,CASSLGLGVNTEAFF,TGTGCCAGCAGCTTAGGTCTCGGGGTAAACACTGAAGCTTTCTTT
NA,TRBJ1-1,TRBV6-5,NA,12,CASSKQGHEAFF,TGTGCCAGCAGTAAGCAGGGGCATGAAGCTTTCTTT
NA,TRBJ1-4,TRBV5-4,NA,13,CAISKDSNEKLFF,TGTGCCATCAGTAAAGACAGTAATGAAAAACTGTTTTTT
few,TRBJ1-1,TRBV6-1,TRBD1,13,CASETGGGTEAFF,TGTGCCAGTGAAACAGGGGGAGGTACTGAAGCTTTCTTT
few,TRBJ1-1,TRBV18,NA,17,CASSRAGSSAKDTEAFF,TGTGCCAGCTCACGTGCGGGGTCGTCCGCCAAGGACACTGAAGCTTTCTTT
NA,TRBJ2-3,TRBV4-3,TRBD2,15,CASSQDQRGVDTQYF,TGCGCCAGCAGCCAAGATCAGCGGGGTGTGGATACGCAGTATTTT
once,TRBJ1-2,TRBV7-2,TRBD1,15,CASRQTGGIIYGYTF,TGTGCCAGCAGGCAAACAGGGGGCATTATCTATGGCTACACCTTC
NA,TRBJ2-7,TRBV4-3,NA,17,CASSQGLFQGSSYEQYF,TGCGCCAGCAGCCAAGGACTCTTTCAGGGTTCGTCCTACGAGCAGTACTTC
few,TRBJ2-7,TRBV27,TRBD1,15,CASSPRDRSLYEQYF,TGTGCCAGCAGCCCCAGGGACAGAAGCCTTTACGAGCAGTACTTC
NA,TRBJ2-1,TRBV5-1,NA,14,CASSLDKTYNEQFF,TGCGCCAGCAGCTTGGACAAGACCTACAATGAGCAGTTCTTC